This T cell receptor (beta chain) was recorded in a study of T cells in Graves' hyperthyroidism and ophthalmopathy. Stable Graves' hyperthyroidism meant no ophthalmopathy progression within 18 months. The PBMCs had their origin in roughly 9.4 ml of fresh peripheral blood. Points from the study as a whole: Expanded thyroid clonotypes (above 0.001) were mostly also found in blood.

The CDR3 has 14 residues. Germline V lookup: CDR1 SGHAT, CDR2 FQNNGV. Authors of the study amplified TCR beta CDR3 regions from RNA transcripts. The study used the HTBI primer set for a first-round RT-PCR of the TCR CDR3. TCRdb ran MiXCR on the multiplex PCR reads and lists one entry per CDR3 protein. This sample has some 460,000 distinct CDR3 sequences, with less than 20% found just once. In the case of this clonotype: As yet, its antigen is unknown. A much larger clone is a single base away; this may be a read error.

This clonotype was obtained from a woman aged 18-35 years with Graves' hyperthyroidism. This sequence joins TRBV11-2 and TRBJ2-1; possibly TRBD2 for D (5 bases). Source material: blood. CDR3 nucleotides: TGTGCCGGCAGCTTAAATCTAAAAGGCGGGGAGCAGTTCTTC. Encoded protein: CAGSLNLKGGEQFF.